This TCR beta chain was recorded in a study of blood T cell repertoires in COVID-19. Study-wide background: Acute and convalescent COVID-19 samples came from the United States, Italy and Spain. Sources were T cells, B-cell-depleted T cells, or PBMCs; the material itself was cDNA or gDNA.

Original methodology: Estimation of nucleated cell counts was performed using reference gene primer amplification. Repertoires were generated with immunoSEQ multiplex PCR, while TCRdb's copy carries only in-frame clones and drops some. Clone size and the V and J calls come from that table; the DNA yielded D and trimming. This sample has 100,000 to 150,000 clones, with approximately 84% found just once. Germline CDR1 and CDR2: ENHRY and SYGVKD. The CDR3 sequence is 14 residues long. V was cut by 6 bases and J by 3 bases, with 12 bases left in between. The source is a woman over 75 with acute or convalescent COVID-19. The chain couples TRBV10-3 to TRBJ1-5, with D possibly matching TRBD1 (6 bases). Input material: peripheral blood. The CDR3 nucleotides are TGTGCCATCAGCAAAGACAGGAACAATCAGCCCCAGCATTTT. Translating it yields CAISKDRNNQPQHF.